This is a list of T cell receptor beta chains from one sample in a study of sequential checkpoint blockade in melanoma. The assay was immunoSEQ multiplex PCR, and TCRdb's table has in-frame clones only and misses some. The sample shows 2,000 to 3,000 clones, around 20% of them seen only once. The sample here was tumor tissue (inferred from file names), taken from a patient given nivolumab and ipilimumab in sequence. These receptors all stem from a human donor with melanoma. Each CDR3 is given with its conserved first and last residue. D genes are given only for firm matches. Some rows have no size entry. The others give once, few or many, or a class for an expanded clone.

clone_size,d_call,j_call,v_call,cdr3_aa,cdr3_nt
many,NA,TRBJ1-5,TRBV11-3,CASTKGRGGKSNQPQHF,TGTGCCAGCACCAAGGGGCGCGGGGGGAAGAGCAATCAGCCCCAGCATTTT
medium-sized,NA,TRBJ1-3,TRBV11-3,CASSLDKYWGADTIYF,TGTGCCAGCAGCTTAGATAAGTATTGGGGAGCGGACACCATATATTTT
medium-sized,NA,TRBJ2-5,TRBV11-3,CASSLLQEGEETQYF,TGTGCCAGCAGCTTACTGCAGGAGGGTGAAGAGACCCAGTACTTC
few,TRBD1,TRBJ2-2,TRBV10-2,CASRGGPGQGAPKGYTGELFF,TGCGCCAGCAGGGGGGGACCGGGACAGGGGGCTCCGAAAGGATACACCGGGGAGCTGTTTTTT
few,NA,TRBJ1-5,TRBV4-1,CASSHAGTINQPQHF,TGCGCCAGCAGCCATGCCGGGACAATAAATCAGCCCCAGCATTTT
few,TRBD1,TRBJ1-6,TRBV6-8,CASSYSQGAWSSPLHF,TGTGCCAGCAGTTACTCTCAGGGGGCTTGGAGTTCACCCCTCCACTTT
NA,NA,TRBJ2-1,TRBV18,CASSSNPTGRVQYNEQFF,TGTGCCAGCTCATCCAACCCGACAGGGAGGGTGCAATACAATGAGCAGTTCTTC
medium-sized,TRBD1,TRBJ2-7,TRBV11-3,CASSPSGTGWSYEQYF,TGTGCCAGCAGCCCGAGCGGGACAGGGTGGTCCTACGAGCAGTACTTC
few,NA,TRBJ2-2,TRBV28,CASIGTALLSGELFF,TGTGCCAGCATAGGGACTGCCCTTCTGAGCGGGGAGCTGTTTTTT
NA,NA,TRBJ1-1,TRBV19,CASTPVGGRASKAFF,TGTGCCAGTACCCCGGTGGGGGGGCGGGCTAGTAAAGCTTTCTTT
medium-sized,NA,TRBJ1-1,TRBV11-3,CASSFSGGMNTEAFF,TGTGCCAGCAGCTTCTCCGGGGGCATGAACACTGAAGCTTTCTTT
NA,NA,TRBJ1-5,TRBV15,CATSTNRVGSNQPQHF,TGTGCCACCAGCACCAACAGGGTGGGTAGCAATCAGCCCCAGCATTTT
medium-sized,TRBD1,TRBJ1-1,TRBV11-3,CASSPSTGIRGTEAFF,TGTGCCAGCAGCCCATCGACAGGGATCAGGGGCACTGAAGCTTTCTTT
medium-sized,TRBD2,TRBJ2-2,TRBV11-3,CASSLEAGAGTGELFF,TGTGCCAGCAGCTTAGAAGCGGGAGCGGGCACCGGGGAGCTGTTTTTT
few,NA,TRBJ1-2,TRBV6-8,CAISGEKGMEGGYGYTF,TGTGCCATCAGTGGGGAGAAGGGAATGGAAGGGGGCTATGGCTACACCTTC
NA,NA,TRBJ1-2,TRBV6-8,CASSYFGRKDGYTF,TGTGCCAGCAGTTATTTTGGGCGCAAGGATGGCTACACCTTC
large,NA,TRBJ1-1,TRBV6-8,CASSWGYTEAFF,TGTGCCAGCAGTTGGGGATACACTGAAGCTTTCTTT
medium-sized,NA,TRBJ1-1,TRBV11-3,CASSSRGGDTEAFF,TGTGCCAGCAGCTCCAGGGGAGGGGACACTGAAGCTTTCTTT
NA,NA,TRBJ1-2,TRBV18,CASSPTDSSYGYTF,TGTGCCAGCTCACCAACCGACAGTAGCTATGGCTACACCTTC
NA,NA,TRBJ2-5,TRBV14,CASSLRGGAKETQYF,TGTGCCAGCAGCCTCAGGGGGGGTGCTAAAGAGACCCAGTACTTC
NA,NA,TRBJ1-1,TRBV18,CASSPPVRGGMNTEAFF,TGTGCCAGCTCACCGCCCGTGAGGGGGGGTATGAACACTGAAGCTTTCTTT
once,NA,TRBJ1-5,TRBV19,CASRYLSNQPQHF,TGTGCCAGTAGGTACCTTAGCAATCAGCCCCAGCATTTT
NA,NA,TRBJ1-4,TRBV28,CASIGTLNEKLFF,TGTGCCAGCATCGGTACCTTAAATGAAAAACTGTTTTTT
medium-sized,TRBD2,TRBJ2-3,TRBV11-3,CASSRGLAGSTDTQYF,TGTGCCAGCAGCCGGGGACTAGCGGGGAGCACAGATACGCAGTATTTT
NA,NA,TRBJ2-1,TRBV6-8,CAISQVGWGGLFF,TGTGCCATCAGTCAAGTTGGATGGGGAGGACTGTTCTTC
NA,TRBD2,TRBJ2-7,TRBV29-1,CSVLAGGYYEQYF,TGCAGCGTTCTCGCGGGGGGGTACTACGAGCAGTACTTC
many,NA,TRBJ2-1,TRBV7-1,CASSPISAGEQFF,TGTGCCAGCAGCCCAATAAGCGCTGGTGAGCAGTTCTTC
few,NA,TRBJ1-2,TRBV6-8,CASRDHNRALKYGYTF,TGTGCCAGCAGAGACCATAACAGGGCTCTTAAATATGGCTACACCTTC
NA,TRBD1,TRBJ2-7,TRBV25-1,CASSPGTGGFEQYF,TGTGCCAGCAGTCCCGGGACAGGAGGTTTCGAGCAGTACTTC
medium-sized,NA,TRBJ2-3,TRBV11-3,CASSLSRGYLTQYF,TGTGCCAGCAGCCTTAGCCGGGGGTATCTTACGCAGTATTTT
NA,NA,TRBJ2-1,TRBV6-8,CASSYSWRGRNEQFF,TGTGCCAGCAGTTACTCGTGGAGGGGGCGGAATGAGCAGTTCTTC
NA,NA,TRBJ2-2,TRBV18,CASSPTFRDINTGELFF,TGTGCCAGCTCACCTACATTCCGGGACATTAACACCGGGGAGCTGTTTTTT
few,TRBD2,TRBJ2-1,TRBV11-3,CASSSYIGLAVYNEQFF,TGTGCCAGCAGCTCATATATAGGACTAGCTGTTTACAATGAGCAGTTCTTC
medium-sized,TRBD2,TRBJ2-5,TRBV11-3,CASSLYWGGQETQYF,TGTGCCAGCAGCTTATATTGGGGGGGCCAAGAGACCCAGTACTTC
NA,TRBD2,TRBJ2-1,TRBV5-1,CASSPGSSGRASYNEQFF,TGCGCCAGCAGCCCCGGTTCTAGCGGGAGGGCCTCCTACAATGAGCAGTTCTTC
NA,NA,TRBJ2-7,TRBV18,CASLSQEAPSEQYF,TGTGCCAGCCTCAGCCAGGAGGCGCCCTCCGAGCAGTACTTC
NA,TRBD1,TRBJ2-7,TRBV19,CASSIPGTGPKEQYF,TGTGCCAGTAGTATCCCCGGGACAGGGCCTAAAGAGCAGTACTTC
NA,TRBD1,TRBJ1-2,TRBV6-8,CASSFRTGSYYGYTF,TGTGCCAGCAGTTTTAGGACAGGGTCATACTATGGCTACACCTTC
medium-sized,TRBD1,TRBJ2-1,TRBV6-8,CASSQPDRDRGYYNEQFF,TGTGCCAGCAGTCAACCCGACCGGGACAGGGGATACTACAATGAGCAGTTCTTC
NA,NA,TRBJ2-7,TRBV19,CASSIMEGPIKYF,TGTGCCAGTAGTATCATGGAGGGCCCCATCAAGTACTTC
NA,TRBD1,TRBJ1-2,TRBV9,CASSVGTGDLFGYTF,TGTGCCAGCAGCGTAGGGACAGGTGACCTTTTTGGCTACACCTTC
few,NA,TRBJ2-3,TRBV2,CASGGPPGGTTDTQYF,TGTGCCAGCGGCGGCCCCCCGGGCGGAACCACAGATACGCAGTATTTT
NA,NA,TRBJ2-3,TRBV5-1,CASSLAGQGTDTQYF,TGCGCCAGCAGCTTGGCCGGTCAGGGGACAGATACGCAGTATTTT
NA,TRBD2,TRBJ2-1,TRBV18,CASSTGLVQNEQFF,TGTGCCAGCTCAACGGGACTAGTCCAGAATGAGCAGTTCTTC
NA,NA,TRBJ2-5,TRBV25-1,CASRETYQETQYF,TGTGCCAGCAGAGAGACATATCAAGAGACCCAGTACTTC
medium-sized,NA,TRBJ1-1,TRBV11-3,CASSRGHRWNTEAFF,TGTGCCAGCAGCCGGGGTCACAGATGGAACACTGAAGCTTTCTTT
few,NA,TRBJ2-7,TRBV18,CASSSGGAHSEQYF,TGTGCCAGCTCATCTGGGGGAGCCCACAGCGAGCAGTACTTC
medium-sized,NA,TRBJ2-2,TRBV11-3,CASPEPGREWTGELFF,TGTGCCAGCCCCGAGCCGGGAAGGGAATGGACCGGGGAGCTGTTTTTT
medium-sized,NA,TRBJ2-5,TRBV11-3,CASSLVPGHQETQYF,TGTGCCAGCAGCTTAGTTCCGGGACACCAAGAGACCCAGTACTTC
medium-sized,NA,TRBJ2-7,TRBV11-3,CASSLFGGFLSYEQYF,TGTGCCAGCAGCTTATTCGGCGGGTTCCTCTCCTACGAGCAGTACTTC
once,TRBD2,TRBJ2-3,TRBV5-1,CASSTGTSGRGQDTQYF,TGCGCCAGCAGCACAGGGACTAGCGGGAGGGGACAAGATACGCAGTATTTT